One TCR beta chain is described in this entry. No antigen is known for it. Within one base of it there is no much larger clone, and no base qualities were kept. The data belong to a study of cytomegalovirus exposure and HLA in healthy donors (dated by TCRdb to about 2017). General notes on the study: According to an earlier analysis of 587 of the donors, 200 million or so T cells yielded some 120 million unique TCR beta sequences and roughly 280 Gb of sequence data. The number of typed donors differed by locus: about 620-640 for A, B, C, DRB1 and DQB1; 500 to 550 for DQA1; some 610 for DPA1; and some 470 for DPB1. The study profiled the T cell repertoires of some 610 subjects by immunosequencing and related them to cytomegalovirus serostatus. Among the approximately 400 genotyped donors, around 81% belonged to the genetic ancestry cluster associated with self-reported Caucasian donors. Class I and class II HLA loci were covered by the typing at four-digit resolution. An earlier analysis of 450 to 750 of the donors used high-throughput TCR beta sequencing to judge whether each TCR beta V gene segment behaved as functional or pseudogenic. A separate validation cohort of some 130 different subjects was used in addition to the approximately 670-subject first cohort. Rather than drawing on any new phenotypic data, the later analysis identified candidate immune exposures from TCR beta sequences and the way those sequences occurred across donors. High-throughput TCR immunosequencing, statistical association of individual TCRs with disease status, and machine learning were combined to predict cytomegalovirus infection status. Roughly 5 DR-DQ haplotypes were handled as single units for association and clustering, since linkage in the cohort was strong. Across 398 genotyped donors of the cohort, an average of approximately 200,000 unique TCR beta nucleotide sequences per donor were sequenced, and approximately 17% of those sequences were non-productive. About 280 gigabases of sequencing data and 80 million or so unique TCR sequences were included in an early release covering about 700 HLA-typed donors. To study patterns of TCR occurrence, a later analysis re-analyzed previously published TCR beta repertoires from just over 650 donors and added high-resolution HLA genotyping. Genome-wide SNP genotypes for about 65% of the 666 donors were used in a later genetic analysis, which treated that subset as a discovery cohort. The study aimed to test whether signatures of past pathogen exposure could be identified by cataloging public T cell receptors. Donor age, sex, ethnicity and CMV serostatus were compiled alongside the repertoire data. All discovery cohort repertoires had been generated on a single sequencing platform.

What the authors observed across the whole study: In an earlier analysis of approximately 590 of the donors, most TCR beta V segments were observed in productive rearrangements about 87% or about 30% of the time, broadly matching IMGT annotations. Sequencing depth was assumed to be roughly uniform across donors in the presence/absence analyses, though that assumption may not hold. A group of highly shared sequence variants was considered likely to be a technical artifact of the sequencing pipeline. Strong co-occurrence of HLA alleles, especially DR and DQ, made assigning TCR associations to individual alleles difficult. Because some donors lacked HLA typing at each locus, the association tests relied only on the typed subset. While some public TCRs were present in many individuals, most TCR sequences turned up only very rarely across donors. A later analysis reported that several top co-occurrence clusters appeared linked to parvovirus B19, influenza, CMV and Epstein-Barr virus. Cytomegalovirus status was reported to be diagnosed by the classifier with high specificity and sensitivity in both the original and validation cohorts. In this cohort, only TCR beta chains were sequenced, and detectable features were limited by the absence of alpha or paired-chain data. In a later analysis, HLA-associated TCR beta chains showed more clonal expansion and lower generation probabilities than non-associated chains that were equally common. A further reported finding was that TCR beta sequences accurately predicted the HLA-A and HLA-B alleles for most subjects in the first cohort. At a false discovery rate of 0.05, a later analysis linked around 15,000 TCR beta sequences to specific HLA alleles. In vitro tests confirmed that a few of the cytomegalovirus-associated TCR beta chains recognize cytomegalovirus antigens. In the study, around 150 TCR beta chains were listed as associated with cytomegalovirus. According to a later analysis, most CMV-associated TCR beta chains appeared to be HLA-restricted, and the HLA associations seemed to be driven largely by CMV exposure. Because the 87-base-pair reads could not distinguish some IMGT-functional V segments, including TRBV6-2 and TRBV6-3, those segments were excluded. Seventeen rarely observed V segments, including chromosome 9 orphons, were excluded from the earlier analysis of almost 600 of the donors because counts were too low. V-gene and J-gene trimming of TCR beta chains was associated with a missense DCLRE1C variant in a later genetic analysis, and the association was replicated in an independent cohort. The only immune exposure information available for the cohort was CMV serostatus. The authors suggested that the approach could potentially be extended to other disease states and immunological phenotypes. Compared with the roughly 670-donor mean, donors in an Asian-associated ancestry cluster had fewer N-insertions in productive TCRs, according to a later genetic analysis. In a later analysis, TCR association rates were found to vary across HLA loci, with the most associated TCRs seen for DRB1 alleles and the fewest for HLA-C alleles. Correlated functional status among segregating V segments might reflect linkage disequilibrium, but an unknown experimental factor could not be ruled out.

The protocol used for the library was the immunoSEQ multiplex PCR assay. The multiplex PCR relied on a mix of 60 forward primers for TCR Vbeta segments and 13 reverse primers for TCR Jbeta segments. A multiplex PCR assay on genomic DNA amplified the CDR3 region of rearranged TCR beta genes. The amplified TCR beta libraries were sequenced on the Illumina HiSeq System as 87-base-pair reads. As for the original processing: Across the 600 to 700 repertoires, a later analysis counted around 80 million unique TCR beta chains, roughly 11 million of which were shared by at least two donors. To remove PCR and sequencing errors, raw reads were error-corrected and collapsed into unique sequences using a nearest-neighbor algorithm that merged closely related sequences. V, D and J gene segments were assigned by aligning CDR3 sequences to IMGT reference sequences. For a sequence to be retained, a match of at least six nucleotides to both a V gene segment and a J gene segment was required. Rearrangements were called productive when the CDR3 lacked stop codons and stayed in frame with V and J; all others were non-productive. CDR3 was defined by IMGT convention, running from the second conserved V-encoded cysteine to the conserved J-encoded phenylalanine. The earlier analysis of 587 of the donors excluded sequences that lacked an unambiguous match to a single V gene segment. In an earlier analysis of a few hundred of the donors, V segments were called functional above 56.7% productive rearrangements and were called segregating when the between-donor standard deviation exceeded 5%. A statistical classification framework was built for diagnosing cytomegalovirus status from the catalog of TCR beta chain sequences. V and J gene assignment, in a later analysis, came from comparing TCR nucleotide sequences with IMGT/GENE-DB human TR gene sequences. Using the TCRdist pipeline, a later analysis assigned CDR3 sequences along with most-parsimonious VDJ recombination scenarios. In a later analysis, each TCR beta chain was defined by its CDR3 amino acid sequence together with its V-gene family, and reads without a unique V-gene family were excluded. To address suspected cross-contamination and a sequencing artifact, a later analysis removed 592 highly shared, low-generation-probability nucleotide sequences. For each public chain, a later analysis derived a clonal expansion index from normalized ranks of inferred template counts within each repertoire. A later analysis computed generation probabilities with a VDJ recombination model fitted to out-of-frame rearrangements, and checked the results against IGoR. In a later analysis, TCR-TCR, TCR-HLA and TCR-CMV co-occurrence was scored with hypergeometric tests, and a repertoire-size bias correction was applied to TCR pairs. To estimate false discovery rates, a later analysis permuted the HLA or CMV assignments 20 times. In a later analysis, co-occurring TCRs were grouped using DBSCAN, and TCRdist sequence similarity was added for clustering within HLA-allele-positive subsets. Co-occurrence clustering excluded repertoires with fewer than 30,000 or more than 120,000 public chains, plus five with anomalous nucleotide sharing. Here the immuneACCESS table is served through TCRdb, limited to in-frame sequences with V and J called. Missing clones are a known gap in these copies; in checked studies unresolved V genes cover under half, and the rest lacks a known reason. V and J calls and clone size are those listed in that table; D and trimming were worked out from the DNA. Present in this sample are about 120,000 clones, over 65% of which were seen just once. The ten largest clones take up around 2.5% of the sample.

The cohort comprised some 730 healthy bone marrow donors. At the time of sampling, every cohort member was nominally healthy, though immune exposures that went unrecorded were likely present. The donor was CMV seronegative and was included in the group of a few hundred seronegative cohort members. A peripheral blood sample was collected from each donor, and TCR beta sequencing was performed on peripheral blood mononuclear cells. Genomic DNA was extracted from the blood cell samples with the Qiagen DNeasy Blood Extraction Kit. The CDR3, cysteine through phenylalanine, is 13 amino acids long. The sequence is cut down to CDR3 DNA, 39 bases in frame from base 1. The germline V gene supplies CDR1 MGHDK and CDR2 SYGVNS. V was cut back by 7 bases and J by 6 bases, leaving a gap of 13 bases between them.

The source of this sequence is a woman aged 18 to 35 in good health and CMV-seronegative. Sequencing was carried out using PBMCs. The chain was built from TRBV25-1 and TRBJ2-1; TRBD2 is possibly the D segment (6 matching bases). The CDR3 region reads CASIPAGRNEQFF. The DNA is as follows: TGTGCCAGCATTCCCGCGGGACGCAATGAGCAGTTCTTC.